A single sample gave rise to the 18 T cell receptor beta chains below, sequenced in a study of post-analysis software for immune sequencing data. Study outcomes and limitations: Five or six TRBV segments (TRBV5-6, TRBV5-1 and TRBV20-1 among them) occurred more frequently in patients than in controls.

cDNA libraries of TCR beta carried unique molecular identifiers. Each CDR3 protein gets one entry after TCRdb re-called the PCR reads with MiXCR. The table records hundreds of thousands of distinct CDR3 sequences, roughly 46% of them present only once. The antigens these receptors bind are not known. The sequenced sample was blood. The receptors originated from a girl aged 10 to 17 with multiple sclerosis.

The V and J genes are TRBV12-3 or TRBV12-4 and TRBJ1-1; D is unclear. Trimming removed 5 bases at V and 10 bases at J, with 14 bases between. The CDR3 length is 12 residues. The CDR3 is CASSQETPGAFF. In DNA form, the CDR3 reads TGTGCCAGCAGTCAAGAGACCCCCGGAGCTTTCTTT.

Only one count was recorded for this clonotype. The chain has TRBV7-2 and TRBJ2-5; 9 nucleotides align to TRBD1. Matching the DNA end better, TRBJ2-7 makes the J call doubtful. CDR1 is SGHTA and CDR2 is FQGNSA in the germline V gene. This CDR3 comprises 15 residues. The CDR3 loop reads CASSFTGTGTYEQYF. The DNA for the CDR3 is TGTGCCAGCAGCTTTACCGGGACAGGGACCTACGAGCAGTACTTC.

This clonotype was detected a few times. This chain uses TRBV29-1 with TRBJ2-1; TRBD2 aligns across 8 bases. After removal of 7 bases from V and 3 bases from J, the junction contained 5 bases not matched to a gene. CDR3 length: 13 residues. Germline V CDR1 and CDR2: SQVTM, ANQGSEA. The CDR3: CSATSEYYNEQFF. In nucleotides, the CDR3 is TGCAGCGCGACTAGCGAATACTACAATGAGCAGTTCTTC.

This chain joins TRBV6-6 and TRBJ2-5, with 8 bases matching TRBD2. The CDR3 is made up of 14 amino acids. J lost 4 bases, V lost 2 bases, and 3 bases had no gene match. The germline CDR1 and CDR2 sequences are MNHNY and SVGAGI (reference sequence). The CDR3 here is CASSYISGRETQYF. Here the CDR3 DNA reads TGTGCCAGCAGTTACATAAGCGGGAGAGAGACCCAGTACTTC.

As concerns this clonotype: The junction departs from germline at one end; a sequencing error may be responsible. The CDR3: CSTRERGALTYNEQFF. The CDR3 bases are TGCAGTACTAGGGAGCGGGGAGCCCTAACCTACAATGAGCAGTTCTTC. This chain uses TRBV20-1 with TRBJ2-1; 7 positions match TRBD2. Germline V gene lookup returns CDR1 DFQATT and CDR2 SNEGSKA (reference sequence). The CDR3 loop spans 16 amino acids.

This rearrangement joins TRBV29-1 to TRBJ1-1; D is uncertain. The length of the CDR3 is 15 residues. CDR1 is SQVTM and CDR2 is ANQGSEA in the germline V gene. V was clipped by 7 bases and J by 6 bases, with 24 bases between them. The DNA for the CDR3 is TGCAGCGCCCTGGACCCCCGGGCCAATATAGCTGAAGCTTTCTTT. Its translation: CSALDPRANIAEAFF.

V and J are TRBV20-1 and TRBJ2-4, with TRBD2 matching 10 bases. Germline CDR1 reads DFQATT; CDR2 reads SNEGSKA (reference sequence). The CDR3 covers 16 residues. V trimming: 5 bases; J trimming: 0 bases; junction bases outside the gene matches: 7. This CDR3 reads CSAPNLAGVAKNIQYF. In DNA, the CDR3 is TGCAGTGCTCCCAATCTAGCGGGGGTAGCCAAAAACATTCAGTACTTC.

The chain uses TRBV7-9 and TRBJ1-6, with D maybe TRBD1 (5 bases). Deletions cut 5 bases from V and 4 bases from J, with 18 bases between. The CDR3 consists of 17 residues. Germline CDR1 reads SEHNR; CDR2 reads FQNEAQ (reference sequence). Here the CDR3 reads CASSPPDGAKYNSPLHF. As DNA, the CDR3 is TGTGCCAGCAGCCCACCAGATGGGGCAAAGTATAATTCACCCCTCCACTTT.

The chain links TRBV5-5 to TRBJ2-5, with 7 bases matching TRBD1. The DNA end is more similar to TRBJ2-7, so the J call may be wrong. The CDR3 has 14 amino acids. Germline V CDR1 and CDR2: SGHKS, YYEKEE (reference sequence). The CDR3 loop reads CASSAILTGIEQYF. The CDR3 DNA reads as TGTGCCAGCAGCGCTATTTTGACAGGGATCGAGCAGTACTTC.

In this sample, this clonotype turned up a few times. CDR3 coding DNA: TGCGCCAGCAGCCAGCCTACCCGGACTACCTCGAAAGTAGATACGCAGTATTTT. It is translated as CASSQPTRTTSKVDTQYF. The chain links TRBV4-1 to TRBJ2-3, with a weak D call TRBD2 (6 bases). This CDR3 contains 18 residues. Germline values: CDR1 MGHRA, CDR2 YSYEKL. The V and J ends lost 3 bases and 5 bases respectively, with 24 bases between them.

This sequence joins TRBV5-1 and TRBJ2-1; D possibly corresponds to TRBD1 (5 bases). With 0 bases removed from V and 8 bases from J, the gap between germline ends came to 15 bases. The CDR3 is made up of 15 amino acids. The germline V gene encodes CDR1 SGHRS and CDR2 YFSETQ. This CDR3 is CASSLGQSPFYEQFF. The CDR3 DNA reads as TGCGCCAGCAGCTTGGGACAGAGCCCTTTTTATGAGCAGTTCTTC.

This clonotype has just a few counts. V gene TRBV5-6 combines with J gene TRBJ2-5, with 7 bases fitting TRBD1. CDR3 length: 16 residues. V shed 4 bases, J shed 4 bases, and the junction held 13 bases outside the gene matches. The germline gives CDR1 SGHDT, CDR2 YYEEEE. DNA of the CDR3: TGTGCCAGCAGCCCGGTCGCCGACAGGGCCCCAGAGACCCAGTACTTC. This gives the protein CASSPVADRAPETQYF.

This clonotype was seen a few times. The genes are TRBV25-1 and TRBJ2-7; 7 nucleotides match TRBD2. The CDR3 consists of 13 residues. J lost 4 bases, V lost 3 bases, and 3 bases had no gene match. In germline, CDR1 is MGHDK, CDR2 SYGVNS. The CDR3 region has the DNA TGTGCCAGCAGTGATGGGAGGGTATACGAGCAGTACTTC. Translated: CASSDGRVYEQYF.

The chain is built from TRBV4-2 and TRBJ1-6, with a weak D call TRBD1 (5 bases). Trimming cost V 1 base and J 0 bases, with 13 bases left between them. Germline values: CDR1 LGHNA, CDR2 YNFKEQ. The CDR3 runs 18 residues. The CDR3 loop reads CASSQAPGRNSYNSPLHF. DNA of the CDR3: TGTGCCAGCAGCCAAGCCCCGGGACGGAACTCCTATAATTCACCCCTCCACTTT.

The chain combines TRBV12-3 or TRBV12-4 with TRBJ2-4; D remains ambiguous. V was clipped by 8 bases and J by 0 bases, with 14 bases between them. This CDR3 has 15 residues. The CDR3 spells CASSVQHIAKNIQYF. CDR3 coding DNA: TGTGCCAGCTCCGTCCAACACATAGCCAAAAACATTCAGTACTTC.

The CDR3: CASSHPPSGETQYF. The CDR3 DNA sequence: TGTGCCAGCAGTCATCCCCCTTCGGGGGAGACCCAGTACTTC. This chain uses TRBV25-1 with TRBJ2-5, with D possibly being TRBD2 (5 bases). V was cut by 5 bases and J by 5 bases, with 15 bases left in between. The CDR3 contains 14 residues. In germline, CDR1 is MGHDK, CDR2 SYGVNS.

This clonotype has a handful of counts. The CDR3 loop is CSASQGQLSGANVLTF. In DNA form, the CDR3 reads TGCAGTGCTTCCCAGGGACAGCTCTCTGGGGCCAACGTCCTGACTTTC. The genes are TRBV20-1 and TRBJ2-6, with 7 bases that match TRBD1. CDR3 size: 16 residues. Looked up from germline, CDR1 is DFQATT and CDR2 is SNEGSKA (reference sequence). With 5 bases clipped from V and 0 bases from J, the junction kept 7 bases outside the gene matches.

This clonotype was seen a handful of times. V is TRBV10-2 and J is TRBJ2-7; TRBD2 is a possible D gene (5 bases). Germline CDR1 and CDR2: WSHSY and SAAADI. Trimming took off 2 bases at V and 2 bases at J, with 13 bases between the two ends. CDR3 length equals 15 residues. The CDR3 region has the DNA TGCGCCAGCAGTGAGACTAGGCAGGACCCCTACGAGCAGTACTTC. It yields the protein CASSETRQDPYEQYF.